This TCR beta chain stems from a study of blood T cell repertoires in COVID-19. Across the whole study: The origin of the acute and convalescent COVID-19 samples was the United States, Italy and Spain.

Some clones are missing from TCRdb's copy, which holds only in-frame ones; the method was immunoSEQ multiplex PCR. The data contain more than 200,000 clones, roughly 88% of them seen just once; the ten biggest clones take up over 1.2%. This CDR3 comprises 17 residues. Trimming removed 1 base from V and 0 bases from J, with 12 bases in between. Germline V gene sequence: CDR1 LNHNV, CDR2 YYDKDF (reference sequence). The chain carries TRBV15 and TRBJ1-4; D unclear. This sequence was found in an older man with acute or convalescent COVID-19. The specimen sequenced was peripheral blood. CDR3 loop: CATSRVGQRATNEKLFF. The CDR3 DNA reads TGTGCCACCAGCAGAGTCGGCCAGCGAGCAACTAATGAAAAACTGTTTTTT. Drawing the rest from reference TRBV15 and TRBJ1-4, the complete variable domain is DAMVIQNPRYQVTQFGKPVTLSCSQTLNHNVMYWYQQKSSQAPKLLFHYYDKDFNNEADTPDNFQSRRPNTSFCFLDIRSPGLGDTAMYLCATSRVGQRATNEKLFFGSGTQLSVL.